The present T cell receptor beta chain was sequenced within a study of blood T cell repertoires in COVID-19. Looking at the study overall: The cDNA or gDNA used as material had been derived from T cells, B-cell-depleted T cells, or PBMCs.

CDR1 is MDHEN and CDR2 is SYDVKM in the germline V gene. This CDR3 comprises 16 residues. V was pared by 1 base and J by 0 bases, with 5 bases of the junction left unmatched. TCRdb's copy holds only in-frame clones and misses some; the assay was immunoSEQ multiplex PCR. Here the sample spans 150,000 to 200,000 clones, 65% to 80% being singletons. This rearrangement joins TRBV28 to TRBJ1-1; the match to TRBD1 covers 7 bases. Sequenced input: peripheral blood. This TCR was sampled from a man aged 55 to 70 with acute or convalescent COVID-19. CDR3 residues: CASSLSGTVMNTEAFF. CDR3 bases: TGTGCCAGCAGTTTATCCGGGACAGTAATGAACACTGAAGCTTTCTTT.